This T cell receptor (beta chain) is drawn from a study of blood T cell repertoires in COVID-19. Study-level background: Sites across the United States, Italy and Spain contributed samples from acute and convalescent COVID-19. From T cells, B-cell-depleted T cells, or PBMCs came the material, which was cDNA or gDNA.

Authors' processing steps: How many nucleated cells were present was estimated from reference gene primer amplification. Profiled with immunoSEQ multiplex PCR; TCRdb holds only in-frame clones, not every one. The V and J calls and clone size were taken over from that table, and D and trimming were inferred from the DNA. The sample yields some 150,000 clones, under 90% seen once. Trimming cost V 4 bases and J 4 bases, with 4 bases left between them. The CDR3 has 11 residues. Germline V gene data show CDR1 as SNHLY and CDR2 as FYNNEI. Sequences were obtained from peripheral blood. This TCR derives from an older woman with active or convalescent COVID-19. The chain couples TRBV2 to TRBJ1-2; D uncertain. In DNA, the CDR3 is TGTGCCAGCAGTGGAGGCTATGGCTACACCTTC. Protein product: CASSGGYGYTF.